This T cell receptor (beta chain) emerged from a study of T cell repertoires in cytomegalovirus infection. Overall study: Public signatures in TCR beta pointed to CMV infection and matching HLA type.

In this sample, this clonotype turned up many times. TCRdb fed the reads into MiXCR, producing one record per CDR3 protein. The table has a few hundred thousand distinct CDR3 sequences, around 18% seen once; the top ten hold 7.5% to 9%. The germline gives CDR1 SGHAT, CDR2 FQNNGV. V lost 0 bases and J 9 bases, leaving 6 bases between the germline ends. The CDR3 spans 12 residues. The chain is built from TRBV11-2 and TRBJ1-5; the D is unclear. The receptor's source is a human donor in good health (CMV status not recorded). Some clones in this sample may be carry-over from other donors' samples. The sample was PBMCs. The CDR3 coding sequence is TGTGCCAGCAGCTTAGATATGGGGCCCCAGCATTTT. Its protein is CASSLDMGPQHF.